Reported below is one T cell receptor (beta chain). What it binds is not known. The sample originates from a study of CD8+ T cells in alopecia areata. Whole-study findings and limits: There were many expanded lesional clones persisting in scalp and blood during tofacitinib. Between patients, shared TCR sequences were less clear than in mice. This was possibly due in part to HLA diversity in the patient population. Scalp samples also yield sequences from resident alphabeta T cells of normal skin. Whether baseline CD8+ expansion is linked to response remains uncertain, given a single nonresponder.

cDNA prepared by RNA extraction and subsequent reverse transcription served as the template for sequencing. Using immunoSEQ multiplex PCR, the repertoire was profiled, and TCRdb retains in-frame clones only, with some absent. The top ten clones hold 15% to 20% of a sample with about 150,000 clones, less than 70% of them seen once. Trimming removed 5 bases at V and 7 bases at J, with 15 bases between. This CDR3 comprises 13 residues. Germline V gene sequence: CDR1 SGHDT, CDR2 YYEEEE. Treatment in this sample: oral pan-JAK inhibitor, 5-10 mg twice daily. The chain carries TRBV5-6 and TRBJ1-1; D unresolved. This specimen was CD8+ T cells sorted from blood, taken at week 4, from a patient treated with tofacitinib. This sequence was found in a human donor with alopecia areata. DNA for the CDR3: TGTGCCAGCAGTTCTGACCGAACCTATGAAGCTTTCTTT. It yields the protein CASSSDRTYEAFF.